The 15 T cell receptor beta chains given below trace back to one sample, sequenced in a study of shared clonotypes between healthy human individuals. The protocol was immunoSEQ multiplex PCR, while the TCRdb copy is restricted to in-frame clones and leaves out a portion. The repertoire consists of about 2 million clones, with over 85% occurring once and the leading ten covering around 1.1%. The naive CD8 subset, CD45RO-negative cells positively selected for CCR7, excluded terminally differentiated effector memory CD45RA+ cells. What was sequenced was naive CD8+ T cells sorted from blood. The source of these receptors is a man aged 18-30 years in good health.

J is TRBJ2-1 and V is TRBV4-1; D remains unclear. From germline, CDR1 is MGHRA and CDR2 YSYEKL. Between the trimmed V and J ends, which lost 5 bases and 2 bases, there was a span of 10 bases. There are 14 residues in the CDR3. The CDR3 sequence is CASSSPGPYNEQFF. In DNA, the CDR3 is TGCGCCAGCAGCTCGCCGGGCCCCTACAATGAGCAGTTCTTC.

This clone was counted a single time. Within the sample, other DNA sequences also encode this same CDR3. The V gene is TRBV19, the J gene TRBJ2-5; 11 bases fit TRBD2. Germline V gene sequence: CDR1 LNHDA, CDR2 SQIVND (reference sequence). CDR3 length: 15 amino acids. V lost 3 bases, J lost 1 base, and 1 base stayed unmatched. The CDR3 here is CASSITSGGQETQYF. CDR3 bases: TGTGCCAGTAGTATCACTAGCGGGGGCCAAGAGACCCAGTACTTC.

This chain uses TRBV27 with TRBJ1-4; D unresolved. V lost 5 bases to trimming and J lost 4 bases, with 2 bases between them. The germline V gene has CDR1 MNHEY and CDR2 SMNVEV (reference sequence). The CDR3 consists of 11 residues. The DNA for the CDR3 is TGTGCCAGCAGTCGTAATGAAAAACTGTTTTTT. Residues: CASSRNEKLFF.

This chain's CDR3 is CASSPPDPSAVSYEQYF. As DNA, the CDR3 is TGTGCCAGCAGCCCCCCTGATCCTAGCGCCGTATCCTACGAGCAGTACTTC. This rearrangement joins TRBV11-3 to TRBJ2-7, with D possibly being TRBD2 (6 bases). V was clipped by 5 bases and J by 1 base, with 21 bases between them. The CDR3 is 17 amino acids. Germline V gives CDR1 SGHNT, CDR2 YENEEA.

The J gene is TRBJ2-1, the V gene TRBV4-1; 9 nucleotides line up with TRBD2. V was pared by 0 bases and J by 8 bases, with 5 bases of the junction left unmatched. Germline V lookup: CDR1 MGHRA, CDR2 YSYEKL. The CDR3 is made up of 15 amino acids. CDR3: CASSQEAGGGDEQFF. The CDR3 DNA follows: TGCGCCAGCAGCCAAGAGGCGGGAGGGGGCGATGAGCAGTTCTTC.

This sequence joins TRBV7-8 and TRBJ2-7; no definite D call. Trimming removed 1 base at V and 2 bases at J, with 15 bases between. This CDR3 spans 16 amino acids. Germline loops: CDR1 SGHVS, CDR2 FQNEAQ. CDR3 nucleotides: TGTGCCAGCAGCTTAGTTACCCAGACACGAACCTACGAGCAGTACTTC. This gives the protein CASSLVTQTRTYEQYF.

CDR3 nucleotides: TGTGCCAGCACCCCATTCAGGACTTCCAACACTGAAGCTTTCTTT. It is translated as CASTPFRTSNTEAFF. V and J are TRBV9 and TRBJ1-1; D is undetermined. Trimming stripped 6 bases from V and 2 bases from J, with 17 bases between. CDR1 is SGDLS and CDR2 is YYNGEE in the germline V gene. The CDR3 consists of 15 residues.

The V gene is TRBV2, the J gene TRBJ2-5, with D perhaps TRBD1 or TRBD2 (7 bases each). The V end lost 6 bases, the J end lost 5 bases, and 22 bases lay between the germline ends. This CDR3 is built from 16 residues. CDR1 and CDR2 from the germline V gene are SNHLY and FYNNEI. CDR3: CASRASGGRAWETQYF. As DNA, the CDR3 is TGTGCCAGCAGGGCATCAGGGGGGAGGGCCTGGGAGACCCAGTACTTC.

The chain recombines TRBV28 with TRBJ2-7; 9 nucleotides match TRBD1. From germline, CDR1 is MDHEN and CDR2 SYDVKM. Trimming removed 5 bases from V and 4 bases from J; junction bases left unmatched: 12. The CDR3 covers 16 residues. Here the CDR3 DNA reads TGTGCCAGCAGTGGAATACCGGGACAGGGCCGTTACGAGCAGTACTTC. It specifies CASSGIPGQGRYEQYF. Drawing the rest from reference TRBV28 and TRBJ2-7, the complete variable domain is DVKVTQSSRYLVKRTGEKVFLECVQDMDHENMFWYRQDPGLGLRLIYFSYDVKMKEKGDIPEGYSVSREKKERFSLILESASTNQTSMYLCASSGIPGQGRYEQYFGPGTRLTVT.

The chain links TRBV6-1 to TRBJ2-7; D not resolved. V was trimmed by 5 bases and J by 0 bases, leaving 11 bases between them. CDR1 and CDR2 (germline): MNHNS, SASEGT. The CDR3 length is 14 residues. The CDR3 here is CASSLTSSSYEQYF. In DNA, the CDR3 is TGTGCCAGCAGTCTGACGAGCAGCTCCTACGAGCAGTACTTC.

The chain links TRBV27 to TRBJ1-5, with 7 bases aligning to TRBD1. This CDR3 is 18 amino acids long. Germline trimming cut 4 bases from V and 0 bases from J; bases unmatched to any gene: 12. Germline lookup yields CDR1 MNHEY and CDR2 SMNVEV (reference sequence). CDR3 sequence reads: CASSSQGVQGSSNQPQHF. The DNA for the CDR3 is TGTGCCAGCAGTTCCCAGGGGGTTCAGGGAAGTAGCAATCAGCCCCAGCATTTT.

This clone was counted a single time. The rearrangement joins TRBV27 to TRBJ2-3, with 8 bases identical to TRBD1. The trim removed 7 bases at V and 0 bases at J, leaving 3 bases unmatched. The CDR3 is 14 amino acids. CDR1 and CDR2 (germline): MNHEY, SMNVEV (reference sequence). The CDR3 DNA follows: TGTGCCAGCATCAACAGGGGGAGCACAGATACGCAGTATTTT. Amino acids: CASINRGSTDTQYF.

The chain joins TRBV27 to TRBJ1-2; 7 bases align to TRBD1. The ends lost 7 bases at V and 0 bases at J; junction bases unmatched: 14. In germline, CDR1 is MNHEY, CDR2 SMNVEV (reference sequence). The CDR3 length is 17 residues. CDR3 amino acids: CASTTHPTGASNYGYTF. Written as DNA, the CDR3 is TGTGCCAGCACAACTCACCCCACAGGGGCCTCTAACTATGGCTACACCTTC.

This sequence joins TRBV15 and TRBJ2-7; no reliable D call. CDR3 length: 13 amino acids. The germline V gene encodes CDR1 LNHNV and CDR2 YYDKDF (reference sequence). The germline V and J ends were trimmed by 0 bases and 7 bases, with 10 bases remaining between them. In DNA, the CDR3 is TGTGCCACCAGCAGAGAGCTAGTGGGGGAGCAGTACTTC. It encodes CATSRELVGEQYF.

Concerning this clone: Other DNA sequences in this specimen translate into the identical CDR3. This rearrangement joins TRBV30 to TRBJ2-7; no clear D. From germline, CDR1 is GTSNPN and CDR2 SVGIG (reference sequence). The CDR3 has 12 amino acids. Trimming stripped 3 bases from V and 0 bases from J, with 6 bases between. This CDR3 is CAWSPGSYEQYF. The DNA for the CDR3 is TGTGCCTGGAGCCCAGGCTCCTACGAGCAGTACTTC.